The clone carrying this T cell receptor (beta chain) was detected only once. Its antigen is not known. The sample comes from a study of CD8+ T cells in alopecia areata. Overall study results and limits: Clonality exceeded that of normal scalp in lesional scalp, most notably in alopecia totalis/universalis. Scalp clonality and expanded CD8+ clones among the top 100 showed significant decreases with tofacitinib.

This sample's treatment: oral pan-JAK inhibitor, 5-10 mg twice daily. CDR3 length: 12 amino acids. The V end was cut by 2 bases, the J end by 5 bases, with 9 bases between. Germline CDR1 is SQVTM and CDR2 is ANQGSEA. After isolation, RNA underwent reverse transcription to generate cDNA as the sequencing template. Sequencing was performed with immunoSEQ multiplex PCR; in TCRdb, only in-frame clones are kept and a portion is missing. The table includes over 70,000 clones, approximately 64% detected once. V gene TRBV29-1 combines with J gene TRBJ1-1, with D perhaps matching TRBD1 (5 bases). The sequence came from a human donor with alopecia areata. Sequencing was performed on CD8+ T cells sorted from blood, taken at week 24, from a patient treated with tofacitinib. The CDR3 DNA sequence: TGCAGCGTTGAACGAGGGGCGACTGAAGCTTTCTTT. It specifies CSVERGATEAFF.